This TCR beta chain was found in a study of memory CD4+ T cells and cytomegalovirus serostatus. Only in-frame clones appear in the TCRdb table, and some are missing; sequencing was by immunoSEQ multiplex PCR. Among 48,000 or so clones listed, 78% were seen once. This clone was counted between two and nine times. Single viable CD3+CD4+CD8-CD45RO+ cells were sorted as the memory CD4+ T cells. The CDR3 covers 15 residues. Trimming at V came to 2 bases and at J to 4 bases, leaving 5 bases not matched to a gene. Per the germline V gene, CDR1 is MNHEY and CDR2 is SMNVEV (reference sequence). This clonotype originated in an adult in good health and CMV-seronegative. Sequences were obtained from memory CD4+ T cells from blood. The chain links TRBV27 to TRBJ2-5, with 9 positions matching TRBD2. DNA for the CDR3: TGTGCCAGCAGTTTACTCGGACTAGCGTCAGAGACCCAGTACTTC. Its translation is CASSLLGLASETQYF.